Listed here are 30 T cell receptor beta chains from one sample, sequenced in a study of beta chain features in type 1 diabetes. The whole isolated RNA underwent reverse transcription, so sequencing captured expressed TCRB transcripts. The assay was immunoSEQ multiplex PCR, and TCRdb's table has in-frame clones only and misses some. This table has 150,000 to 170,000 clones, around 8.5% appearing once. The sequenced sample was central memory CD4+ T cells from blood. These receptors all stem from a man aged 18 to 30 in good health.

This CDR3 is CASSSQGGNQPQHF. CDR3 in DNA: TGTGCCAGCAGCTCCCAAGGGGGCAATCAGCCCCAGCATTTT. The chain employs TRBV7-6 and TRBJ1-5, with D perhaps TRBD1 (5 bases). CDR1 SGHVS and CDR2 FNYEAQ come from the germline V gene. This CDR3 comprises 14 residues. The V end was cut by 4 bases, the J end by 2 bases, with 9 bases between.

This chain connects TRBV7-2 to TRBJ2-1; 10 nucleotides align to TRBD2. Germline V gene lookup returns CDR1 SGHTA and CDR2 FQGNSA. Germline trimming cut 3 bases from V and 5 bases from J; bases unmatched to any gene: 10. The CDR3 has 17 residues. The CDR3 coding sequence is TGTGCCAGCAGCTTCCCCCTACTAGCGGGGTCTCACAATGAGCAGTTCTTC. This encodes CASSFPLLAGSHNEQFF.

The CDR3 loop is CASSESGVNTGELFF. In DNA form, the CDR3 reads TGTGCCAGCAGTGAATCCGGGGTCAACACCGGGGAGCTGTTTTTT. The V and J genes are TRBV2 and TRBJ2-2, with D maybe TRBD2 (5 bases). V was pared by 2 bases and J by 2 bases, with 9 bases between. The CDR3 has 15 residues. CDR1 and CDR2 from the germline V gene are SNHLY and FYNNEI. The entire variable domain, with the rest obtained from reference TRBV2 and TRBJ2-2, is as follows: EPEVTQTPSHQVTQMGQEVILRCVPISNHLYFYWYRQILGQKVEFLVSFYNNEISEKSEIFDDQFSVERPDGSNFTLKIRSTKLEDSAMYFCASSESGVNTGELFFGEGSRLTVL.

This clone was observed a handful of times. The CDR3 spells CASRLGLAGDEQFF. The CDR3 nucleotides are TGCGCCAGCAGATTAGGACTAGCGGGAGATGAGCAGTTCTTC. The rearrangement joins TRBV5-1 to TRBJ2-1; 13 bases fit TRBD2. With 5 bases clipped from V and 8 bases from J, the junction kept 4 bases outside the gene matches. The germline V gene has CDR1 SGHRS and CDR2 YFSETQ. The CDR3 extends over 14 amino acids.

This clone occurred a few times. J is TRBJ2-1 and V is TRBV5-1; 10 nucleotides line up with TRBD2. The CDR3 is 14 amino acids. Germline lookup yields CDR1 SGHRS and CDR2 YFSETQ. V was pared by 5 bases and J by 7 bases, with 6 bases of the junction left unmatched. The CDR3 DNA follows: TGCGCCAGCAGAGTGGAACTAGCGGGGAATGAGCAGTTCTTC. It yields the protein CASRVELAGNEQFF.

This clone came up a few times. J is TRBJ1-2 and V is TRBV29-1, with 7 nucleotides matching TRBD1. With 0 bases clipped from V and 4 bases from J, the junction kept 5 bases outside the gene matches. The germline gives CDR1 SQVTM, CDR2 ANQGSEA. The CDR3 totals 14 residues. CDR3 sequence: CSVEERTGLYGYTF. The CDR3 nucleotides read TGCAGCGTTGAAGAAAGGACAGGACTCTATGGCTACACCTTC.

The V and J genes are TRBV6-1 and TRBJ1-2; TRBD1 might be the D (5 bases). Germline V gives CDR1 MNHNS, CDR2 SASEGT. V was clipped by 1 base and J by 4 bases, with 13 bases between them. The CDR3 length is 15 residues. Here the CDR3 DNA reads TGTGCCAGCAGTGAAGACCGCGGGGGGATCTATGGCTACACCTTC. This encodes CASSEDRGGIYGYTF.

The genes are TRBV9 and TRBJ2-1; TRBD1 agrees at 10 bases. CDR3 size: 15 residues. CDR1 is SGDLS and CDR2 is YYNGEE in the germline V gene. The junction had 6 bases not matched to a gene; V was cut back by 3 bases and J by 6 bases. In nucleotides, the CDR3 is TGTGCCAGCAGCGAAACCGGGACAGGGGTCAATGAGCAGTTCTTC. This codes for CASSETGTGVNEQFF.

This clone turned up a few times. For the CDR3, the DNA is TGTGCCAGCAGCTTGGAACTCAGCGCCACAGATACGCAGTATTTT. This translates into CASSLELSATDTQYF. The chain combines TRBV7-3 with TRBJ2-3; D remains ambiguous. Looked up from germline, CDR1 is SGHTA and CDR2 is FQGTGA. V was clipped by 3 bases and J by 2 bases, with 12 bases between them. The length of the CDR3 is 15 residues. Complete variable domain (other parts from reference TRBV7-3 and TRBJ2-3): GAGVSQTPSNKVTEKGKYVELRCDPISGHTALYWYRQSLGQGPEFLIYFQGTGAADDSGLPNDRFFAVRPEGSVSTLKIQRTERGDSAVYLCASSLELSATDTQYFGPGTRLTVL.

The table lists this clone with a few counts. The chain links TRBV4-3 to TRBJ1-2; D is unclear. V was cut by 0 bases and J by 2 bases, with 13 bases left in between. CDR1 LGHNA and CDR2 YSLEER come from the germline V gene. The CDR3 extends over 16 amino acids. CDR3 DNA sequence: TGCGCCAGCAGCCAAGATAGAAAGAGGGCGAACTATGGCTACACCTTC. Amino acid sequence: CASSQDRKRANYGYTF.

As DNA, the CDR3 is TGTGCCAGCAGCCTCTCACAGGGTAACAATGAGCAGTTCTTC. It specifies CASSLSQGNNEQFF. The chain is built from TRBV7-2 and TRBJ2-1; D may be TRBD1 (6 bases). Germline CDR1 is SGHTA and CDR2 is FQGNSA. V shed 5 bases and J shed 5 bases, with 13 bases lying between them. The CDR3 is 14 residues long.

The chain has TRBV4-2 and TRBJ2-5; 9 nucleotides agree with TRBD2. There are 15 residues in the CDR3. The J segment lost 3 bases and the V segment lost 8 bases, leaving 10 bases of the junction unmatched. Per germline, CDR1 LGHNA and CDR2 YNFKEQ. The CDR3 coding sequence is TGTGCCAGCTCCCCCGGCGGGGGGGCAGAAGAGACCCAGTACTTC. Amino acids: CASSPGGGAEETQYF.

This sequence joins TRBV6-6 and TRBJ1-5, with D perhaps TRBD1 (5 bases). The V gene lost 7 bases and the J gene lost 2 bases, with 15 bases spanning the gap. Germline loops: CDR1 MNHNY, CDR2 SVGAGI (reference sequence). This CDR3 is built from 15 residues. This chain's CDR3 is CASKLQGTGNQPQHF. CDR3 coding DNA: TGTGCCAGCAAACTCCAGGGCACGGGCAATCAGCCCCAGCATTTT.

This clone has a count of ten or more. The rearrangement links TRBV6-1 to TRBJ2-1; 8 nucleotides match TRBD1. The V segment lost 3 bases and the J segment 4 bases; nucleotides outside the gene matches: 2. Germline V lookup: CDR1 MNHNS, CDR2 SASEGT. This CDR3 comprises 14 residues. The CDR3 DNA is TGTGCCAGCAGTGAGACAGGGGATTACAATGAGCAGTTCTTC. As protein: CASSETGDYNEQFF.

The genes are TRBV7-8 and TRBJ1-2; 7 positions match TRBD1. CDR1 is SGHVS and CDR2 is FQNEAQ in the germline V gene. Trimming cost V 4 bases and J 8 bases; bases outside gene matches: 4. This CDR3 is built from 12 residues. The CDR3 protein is CASSSTGQGYTF. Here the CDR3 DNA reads TGTGCCAGCAGCTCGACAGGGCAAGGCTACACCTTC. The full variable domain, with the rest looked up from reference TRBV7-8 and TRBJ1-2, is GAGVSQSPRYKVAKRGQDVALRCDPISGHVSLFWYQQALGQGPEFLTYFQNEAQLDKSGLPSDRFFAERPEGSVSTLKIQRTQQEDSAVYLCASSSTGQGYTFGSGTRLTVV.

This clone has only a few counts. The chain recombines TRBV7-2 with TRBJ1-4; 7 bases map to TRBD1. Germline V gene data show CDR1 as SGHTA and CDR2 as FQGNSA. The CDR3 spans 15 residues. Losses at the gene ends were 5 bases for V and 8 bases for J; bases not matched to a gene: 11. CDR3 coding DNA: TGTGCCAGCAGCCTCCGACAGGGAAGGAGAGAAAAACTGTTTTTT. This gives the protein CASSLRQGRREKLFF.

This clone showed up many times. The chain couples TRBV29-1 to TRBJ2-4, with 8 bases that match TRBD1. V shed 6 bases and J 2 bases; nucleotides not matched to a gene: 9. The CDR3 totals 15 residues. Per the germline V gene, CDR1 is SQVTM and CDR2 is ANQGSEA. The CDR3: CSVADRGKTKNIQYF. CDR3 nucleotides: TGCAGCGTCGCCGACAGGGGTAAAACCAAAAACATTCAGTACTTC.

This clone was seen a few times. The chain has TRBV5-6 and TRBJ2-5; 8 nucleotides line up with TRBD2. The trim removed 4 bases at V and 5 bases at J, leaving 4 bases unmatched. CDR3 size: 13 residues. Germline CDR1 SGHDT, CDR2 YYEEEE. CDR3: CASSLPSGETQYF. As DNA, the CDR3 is TGTGCCAGCAGCCTACCTAGCGGGGAGACCCAGTACTTC.

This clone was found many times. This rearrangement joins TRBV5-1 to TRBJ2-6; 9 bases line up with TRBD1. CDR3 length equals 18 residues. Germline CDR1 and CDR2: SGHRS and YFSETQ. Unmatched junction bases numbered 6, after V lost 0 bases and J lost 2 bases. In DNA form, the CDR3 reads TGCGCCAGCAGCTTGGATGGGACAGGGCGGGCTGGGGCCAACGTCCTGACTTTC. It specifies CASSLDGTGRAGANVLTF.

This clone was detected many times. CDR3 DNA sequence: TGTGCCAGCAGCCAACAAGGGGACTATGGCTACACCTTC. Protein product: CASSQQGDYGYTF. The J gene is TRBJ1-2, the V gene TRBV16, with a weak D call TRBD1 (5 bases). With 2 bases removed from V and 3 bases from J, the gap between germline ends came to 7 bases. Germline V gene sequence: CDR1 KGHSY, CDR2 FQNENV. The CDR3 is 13 amino acids.

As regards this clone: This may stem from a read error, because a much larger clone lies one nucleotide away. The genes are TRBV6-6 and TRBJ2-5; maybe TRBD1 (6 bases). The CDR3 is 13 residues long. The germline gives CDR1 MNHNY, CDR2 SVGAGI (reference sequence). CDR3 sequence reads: CAGSAGEQETQYF. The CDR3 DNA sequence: TGTGCCGGCAGCGCAGGGGAACAAGAGACCCAGTACTTC.

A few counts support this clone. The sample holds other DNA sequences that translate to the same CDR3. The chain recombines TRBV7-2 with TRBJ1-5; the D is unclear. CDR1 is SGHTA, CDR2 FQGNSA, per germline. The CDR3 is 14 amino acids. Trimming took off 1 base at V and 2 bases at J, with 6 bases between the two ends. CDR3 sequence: CASSLDRGNQPQHF. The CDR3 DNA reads TGTGCCAGCAGCTTAGATCGGGGCAATCAGCCCCAGCATTTT.

CDR3 amino acids: CASSRKGTGTETQYF. The CDR3 nucleotides read TGTGCCAGCAGCCGAAAGGGGACAGGGACGGAGACCCAGTACTTC. The chain carries TRBV5-6 and TRBJ2-5; 9 nucleotides match TRBD1. Germline CDR1 reads SGHDT; CDR2 reads YYEEEE. The junction had 9 bases not matched to a gene; V was cut back by 4 bases and J by 5 bases. The CDR3 has 15 amino acids.

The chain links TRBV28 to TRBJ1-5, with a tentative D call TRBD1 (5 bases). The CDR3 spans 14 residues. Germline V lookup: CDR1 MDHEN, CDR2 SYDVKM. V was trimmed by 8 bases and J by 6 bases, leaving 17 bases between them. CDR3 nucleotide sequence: TGTGCCAGCTGTTCTTTGGGGGGAAGTCAGCCCCAGCATTTT. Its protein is CASCSLGGSQPQHF.

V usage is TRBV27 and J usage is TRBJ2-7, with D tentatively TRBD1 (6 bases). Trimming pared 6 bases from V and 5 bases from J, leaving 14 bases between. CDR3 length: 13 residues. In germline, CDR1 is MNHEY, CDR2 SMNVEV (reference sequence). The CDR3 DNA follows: TGTGCCAGCAGCTACAAACCAGGGGACGAGCAGTACTTC. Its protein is CASSYKPGDEQYF.

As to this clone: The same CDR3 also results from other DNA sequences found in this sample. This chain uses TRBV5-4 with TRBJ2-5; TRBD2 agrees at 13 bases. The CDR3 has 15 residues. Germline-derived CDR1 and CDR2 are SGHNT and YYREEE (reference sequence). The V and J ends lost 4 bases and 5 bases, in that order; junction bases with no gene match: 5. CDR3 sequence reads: CASSITSGGAETQYF. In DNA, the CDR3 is TGTGCCAGCAGCATAACTAGCGGGGGGGCGGAGACCCAGTACTTC.

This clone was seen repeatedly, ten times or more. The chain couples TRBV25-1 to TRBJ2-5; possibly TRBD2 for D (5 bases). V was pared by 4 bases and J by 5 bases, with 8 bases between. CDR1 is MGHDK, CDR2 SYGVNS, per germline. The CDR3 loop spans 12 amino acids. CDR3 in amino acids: CASSAGYETQYF. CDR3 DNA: TGTGCCAGCAGTGCGGGGTACGAGACCCAGTACTTC.

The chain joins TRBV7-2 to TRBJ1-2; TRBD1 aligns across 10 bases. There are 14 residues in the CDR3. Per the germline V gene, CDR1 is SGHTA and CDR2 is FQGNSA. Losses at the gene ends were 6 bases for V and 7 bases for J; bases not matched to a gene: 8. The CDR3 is CASRPTGGGGGYTF. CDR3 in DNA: TGTGCCAGCAGACCGACAGGGGGCGGAGGTGGCTACACCTTC. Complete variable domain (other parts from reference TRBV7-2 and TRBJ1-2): GAGVSQSPSNKVTEKGKDVELRCDPISGHTALYWYRQSLGQGLEFLIYFQGNSAPDKSGLPSDRFSAERTGGSVSTLTIQRTQQEDSAVYLCASRPTGGGGGYTFGSGTRLTVV.

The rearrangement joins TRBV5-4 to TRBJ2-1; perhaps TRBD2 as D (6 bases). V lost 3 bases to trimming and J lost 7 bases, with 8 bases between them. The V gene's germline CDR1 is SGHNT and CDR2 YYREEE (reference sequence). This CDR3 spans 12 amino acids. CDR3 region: CASSSTRNEQFF. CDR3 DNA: TGTGCCAGCAGCTCGACTAGAAATGAGCAGTTCTTC.

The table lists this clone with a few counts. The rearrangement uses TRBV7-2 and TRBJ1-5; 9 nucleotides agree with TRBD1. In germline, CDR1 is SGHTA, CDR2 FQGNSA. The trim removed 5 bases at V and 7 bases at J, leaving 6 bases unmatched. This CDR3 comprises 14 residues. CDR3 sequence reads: CASSEGQGGQPQHF. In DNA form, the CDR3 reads TGTGCCAGCAGCGAGGGACAGGGTGGGCAGCCCCAGCATTTT. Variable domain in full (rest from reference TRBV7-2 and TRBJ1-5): GAGVSQSPSNKVTEKGKDVELRCDPISGHTALYWYRQSLGQGLEFLIYFQGNSAPDKSGLPSDRFSAERTGGSVSTLTIQRTQQEDSAVYLCASSEGQGGQPQHFGDGTRLSIL.